This T cell receptor (beta chain) was obtained from a study of cytomegalovirus exposure and HLA in healthy donors. Study background: Unique TCRs from HLA-typed donors, around 79 million of them, were held in an early data release.

Notes on the study in general: Excluded: some indistinguishable V segments such as TRBV6-2 and TRBV6-3. In an earlier analysis, productive rearrangement rates for most beta V segments clustered near 87% or 30%. Later analysis identified several of the most significant clusters that appeared linked to common viral pathogens.

A few counts support this clone. The antigen remains unidentified. CDR1 SGHTA and CDR2 FQGNSA come from the germline V gene. J was trimmed by 5 bases and V by 7 bases; bases with no gene match: 11. The length of the CDR3 is 15 residues. PCR primers comprised 60 Vbeta and 13 Jbeta primers. The protocol was immunoSEQ multiplex PCR, while the TCRdb copy is restricted to in-frame clones and leaves out a portion. The data contain about 160,000 clones, roughly 65% of them singletons. The chain combines TRBV7-2 with TRBJ2-5, with 9 positions matching TRBD1. Sequenced input: PBMCs. The sequence derives from a man aged 18 to 30 in good health and CMV-seropositive. CDR3 residues: CASTRDRASRETQYF. The CDR3 region has the DNA TGTGCCAGCACAAGGGACAGGGCCTCCAGGGAGACCCAGTACTTC.